The present T cell receptor (beta chain) was sequenced within a study of regulatory T cells in long-lasting Graves disease. Stated time point: persistent/refractory GD, antithyroid drugs over 5 years with positive TRAb. PBMCs provided the RNA from which the TCR library was made. Patients were enrolled at an endocrinology department in Xi'an, China. As regards this clonotype: Its antigen is not identified.

Study results and caveats: Persistent disease favored TRBV28, TRBJ1-2 and TRBJ2-5.

The TCR beta library used iRepertoire HTBI primers with Arm-PCR amplification of CDR3. Via MiXCR, TCRdb re-called the multiplex PCR reads, giving one row per CDR3 protein. The sample carries over 450,000 distinct CDR3 sequences, roughly 21% recorded once. Germline lookup yields CDR1 DFQATT and CDR2 SNEGSKA (reference sequence). The CDR3 is 19 residues long. Trimming cost V 6 bases and J 1 base; bases outside gene matches: 22. This chain uses TRBV20-1 with TRBJ2-3; 7 bases align to TRBD1. The source is a female donor with Graves disease. The specimen comprised peripheral blood mononuclear cells (PBMCs), sampled when the disease was refractory, from a patient treated with antithyroid drugs. In DNA, the CDR3 is TGCAGTGCCCGTCCTCCACTGACAGGGTTGAGGCTGGGCACAGATACGCAGTATTTT. It is translated as CSARPPLTGLRLGTDTQYF.